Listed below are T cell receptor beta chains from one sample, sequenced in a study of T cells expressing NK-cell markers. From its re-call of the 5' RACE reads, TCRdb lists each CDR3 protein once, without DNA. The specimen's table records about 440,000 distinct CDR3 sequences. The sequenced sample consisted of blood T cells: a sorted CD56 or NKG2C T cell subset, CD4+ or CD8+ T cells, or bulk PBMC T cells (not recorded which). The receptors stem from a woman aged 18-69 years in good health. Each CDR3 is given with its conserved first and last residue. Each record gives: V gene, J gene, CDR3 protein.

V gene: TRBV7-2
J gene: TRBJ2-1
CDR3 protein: CASSSNSATYNEQFF

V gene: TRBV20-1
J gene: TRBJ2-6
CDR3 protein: CSALKGGTGANVLTF

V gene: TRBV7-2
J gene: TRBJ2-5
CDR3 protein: CASSSGGNFRGTQYF

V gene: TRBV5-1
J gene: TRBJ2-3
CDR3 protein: CASSLGRVTATDTQYF

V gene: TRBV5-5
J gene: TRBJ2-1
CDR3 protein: CASSWGTGLTYNEQFF

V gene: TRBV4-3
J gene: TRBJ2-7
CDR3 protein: CASSQDPAYPSSYEQYF

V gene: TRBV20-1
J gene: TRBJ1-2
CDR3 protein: CSVNRGGYTNYGYTF

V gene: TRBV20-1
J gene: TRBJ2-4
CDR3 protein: CSAMDSWLAKNIQYF

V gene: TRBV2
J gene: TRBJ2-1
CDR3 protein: CASRGKTYNEQFF

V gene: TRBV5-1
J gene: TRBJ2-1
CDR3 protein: CASSPGLRSYNEQFF

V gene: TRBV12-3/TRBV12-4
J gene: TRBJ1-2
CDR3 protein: CASSPRQGGWGYTF

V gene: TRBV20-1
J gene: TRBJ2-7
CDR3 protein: CSALTQLAVTGQYF

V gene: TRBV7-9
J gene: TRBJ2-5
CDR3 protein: CASSALQGILETQYF

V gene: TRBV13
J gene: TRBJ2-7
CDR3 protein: CASSWAGTGSNEQYF

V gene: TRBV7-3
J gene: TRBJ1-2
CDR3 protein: CASSLTPRQGNDGYTF

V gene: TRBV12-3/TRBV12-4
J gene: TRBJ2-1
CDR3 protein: CASSLGTSGTPYRDEQFF

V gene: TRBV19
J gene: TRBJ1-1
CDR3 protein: CASRRDSLNTEAFF

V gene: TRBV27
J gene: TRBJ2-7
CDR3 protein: CASSPTTGALAGALSYEQYF

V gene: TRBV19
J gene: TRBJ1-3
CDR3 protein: CASRSGDINSGNTIYF

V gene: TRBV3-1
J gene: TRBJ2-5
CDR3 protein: CASSQDMETQYF

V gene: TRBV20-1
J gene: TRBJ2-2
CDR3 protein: CSAGEAANTGELFF

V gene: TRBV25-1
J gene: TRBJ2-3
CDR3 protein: CASSEYGRSTDTQYF

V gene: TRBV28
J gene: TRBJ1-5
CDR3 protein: CASSYGFNQPQHF

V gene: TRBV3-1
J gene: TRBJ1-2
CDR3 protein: CASTLERQGARGYTF

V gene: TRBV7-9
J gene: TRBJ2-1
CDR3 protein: CASSLEVGGVDNEQFF

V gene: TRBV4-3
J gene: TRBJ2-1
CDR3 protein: CASSQGTDFSYNEQFF

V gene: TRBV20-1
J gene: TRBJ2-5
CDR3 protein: CSAPTGSRETQYF

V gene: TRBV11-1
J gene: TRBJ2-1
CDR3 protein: CASSRGTVTYNEQFF

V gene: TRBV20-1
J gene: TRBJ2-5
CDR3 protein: CSARVTSGGRFQETQYF

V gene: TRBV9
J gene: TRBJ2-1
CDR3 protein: CASSLGDSSYNEQFF

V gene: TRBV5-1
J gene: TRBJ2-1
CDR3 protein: CASSLALADLNEQFF

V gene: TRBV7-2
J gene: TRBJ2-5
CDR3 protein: CASSSQPPGRETQYF

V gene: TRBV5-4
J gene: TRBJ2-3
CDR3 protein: CASRVGLRKNTDTQYF

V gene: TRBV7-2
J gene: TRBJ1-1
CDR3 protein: CASSKMENTEAFF

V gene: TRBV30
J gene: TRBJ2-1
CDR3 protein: CAWSDPPGQGWGEQFF

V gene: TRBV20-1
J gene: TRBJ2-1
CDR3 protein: CSARQGFDNEQFF

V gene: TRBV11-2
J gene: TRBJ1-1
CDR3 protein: CASSSPRGGGTEAFF

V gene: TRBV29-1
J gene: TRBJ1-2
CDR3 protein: CSVSGASRYGYTF

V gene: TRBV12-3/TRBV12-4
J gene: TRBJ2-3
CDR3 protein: CASSLGTPRTDTQYF

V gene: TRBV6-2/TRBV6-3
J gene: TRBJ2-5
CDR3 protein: CASRGRETQYF

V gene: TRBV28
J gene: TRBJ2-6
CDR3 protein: CASCSSGHSGANVLTF

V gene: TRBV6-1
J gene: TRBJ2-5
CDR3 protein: CASKPRDRGGETQYF

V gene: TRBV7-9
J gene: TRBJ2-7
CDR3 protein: CASSSSAGLREQYF

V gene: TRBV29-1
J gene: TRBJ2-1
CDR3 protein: CSVTPGQGFNEQFF

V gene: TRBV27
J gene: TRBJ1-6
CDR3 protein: CASSNWGGSPLHF